This TCR beta chain was profiled in a study of CD8 T cells in Susac syndrome (dated by TCRdb to between 2018 and 2021). Regarding the research as a whole: Whether CD8+ T cell activation and differentiation in Susac syndrome was antigen driven was tested using repertoire sequencing. What the work shows at the level of the full study, not this receptor alone: The TCR sequencing and HLA analysis was acknowledged to have included a relatively small number of individuals.

To note about this clonotype: What antigen it recognizes has not been identified. No qualities accompany the bases; no much larger clone lies one base away.

The CDR3 runs 13 amino acids, cysteine and phenylalanine included. Only CDR3 DNA remains: 39 bases, in frame from the first base. V and J are trimmed by 8 bases and 5 bases, and the gene matches miss 7 bases of the junction. High-throughput TCR beta sequencing profiled peripheral blood CD8+ and CD4+ T cells from healthy donors, Susac syndrome patients and multiple sclerosis patients. Healthy donors were included as age- and sex-matched controls. Bulk CD8+ and CD4+ T cells were purified by magnetic negative isolation, while CD8+ TEMRA cells were enriched using FACS. Blood was drawn into EDTA tubes, processed within 24 hours, and PBMCs were isolated by density gradient centrifugation. PBMCs intended for TCR sequencing were frozen in liquid nitrogen and were later thawed in a 37 degrees C water bath. The sorted or isolated CD4+, CD8+ and CD8+ TEMRA cells had a purity of 90% or higher. RNA was extracted with the RNeasy kit and 0.5 to 1 ug was reverse transcribed using random hexamers. The immunoSEQ multiplex PCR assay, covering 54 Vbeta and 13 Jbeta segments, was used to amplify TCR beta CDR3 regions. Bias from PCR amplification was corrected by using a synthetic template baseline for primer optimization and for computational correction. The original pipeline was this. Reads were annotated to V, D and J genes according to IMGT and were analyzed with immunoSEQ Analyzer, with only productive sequences retained. Clonality was computed as one minus Shannon entropy normalized by log2 of the number of productive unique sequences. Public and private clones were assessed among the 100 most prevalent clones of each patient and control. Clones were defined as Susac-specific if absent from the healthy and MS cohorts, from approximately 1,100 published viral clones and from other ImmuneACCESS disease sequences. The public reads were reprocessed in TCRdb via fastp at Q25 and MiXCR, keeping in-frame beta chains. Each entry merges the rows of one CDR3 protein and shows their most common DNA and genes. These V and J calls originate from TCRdb's pipeline instead of the authors' own analysis. The table for this sample lists roughly 150,000 distinct CDR3 sequences; around 92% of them were counted only once. The top ten clones comprise approximately 0.075% of the sample.

This receptor was obtained from a human donor in good health. The sequencing input was CD4+ T cells from PBMCs. The chain is encoded by TRBV12-3 or TRBV12-4 joined to TRBJ2-5; 8 bases in the middle match TRBD1. This receptor has the CDR3 CASSTGAWETQYF. The DNA sequence is as follows: TGTGCCAGCTCGACAGGGGCGTGGGAGACCCAGTACTTC.